This T cell receptor (beta chain) derives from a study of T cell changes during pregnancy in multiple sclerosis. TCRdb keeps only in-frame clones here, not all; method: immunoSEQ multiplex PCR. The sample carries 75,000 to 95,000 clones, around 93% recorded once. This TCR was recovered from a female donor with multiple sclerosis, enrolled in a pregnancy study. Sample: peripheral blood, taken before pregnancy.

The CDR3 coding sequence is TGCAGCGTCGCATTTACAGGGATCCTTAATGAAAAACTGTTTTTT. Amino acid sequence: CSVAFTGILNEKLFF. The chain carries TRBV29-1 and TRBJ1-4; D might be TRBD1 (6 bases). The germline gives CDR1 SQVTM, CDR2 ANQGSEA. The CDR3 spans 15 residues. With 6 bases removed from V and 4 bases from J, the gap between germline ends came to 18 bases.